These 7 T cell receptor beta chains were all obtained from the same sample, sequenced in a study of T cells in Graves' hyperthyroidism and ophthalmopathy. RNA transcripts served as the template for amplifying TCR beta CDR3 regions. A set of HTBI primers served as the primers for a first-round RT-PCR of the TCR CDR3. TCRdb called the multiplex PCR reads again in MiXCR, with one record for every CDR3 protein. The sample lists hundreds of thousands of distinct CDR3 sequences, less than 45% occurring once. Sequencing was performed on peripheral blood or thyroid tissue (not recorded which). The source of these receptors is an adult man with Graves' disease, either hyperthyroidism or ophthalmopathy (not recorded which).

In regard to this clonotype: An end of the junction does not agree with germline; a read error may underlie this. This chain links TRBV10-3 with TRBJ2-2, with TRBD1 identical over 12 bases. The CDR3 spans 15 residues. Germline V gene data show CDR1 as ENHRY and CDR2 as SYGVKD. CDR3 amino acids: CAAGQGARNTGVLFF. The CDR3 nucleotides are TGTGCCGCGGGACAGGGGGCGCGGAACACCGGGGTGCTGTTTTTT.

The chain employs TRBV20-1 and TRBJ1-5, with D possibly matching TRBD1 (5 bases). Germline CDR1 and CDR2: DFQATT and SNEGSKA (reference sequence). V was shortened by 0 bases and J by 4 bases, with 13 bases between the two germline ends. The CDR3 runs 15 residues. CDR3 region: CSARDRDPRNQPQHF. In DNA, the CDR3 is TGCAGTGCTAGAGATCGGGACCCACGGAATCAGCCCCAGCATTTT.

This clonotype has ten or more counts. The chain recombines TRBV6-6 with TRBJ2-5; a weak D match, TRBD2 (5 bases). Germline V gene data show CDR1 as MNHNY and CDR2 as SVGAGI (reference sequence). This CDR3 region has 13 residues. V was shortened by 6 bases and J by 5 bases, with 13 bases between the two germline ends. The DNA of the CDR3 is TGTGCCAGCAGCTGGCCGGAGGAGGAGACCCAGTACTTC. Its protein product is CASSWPEEETQYF.

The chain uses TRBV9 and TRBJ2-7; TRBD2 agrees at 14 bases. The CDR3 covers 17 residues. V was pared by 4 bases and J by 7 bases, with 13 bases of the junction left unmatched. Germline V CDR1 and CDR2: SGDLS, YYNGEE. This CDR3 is CASSPRLAGGTPREQYF. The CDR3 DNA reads TGTGCCAGCAGCCCTCGACTAGCGGGAGGGACCCCTCGGGAGCAGTACTTC.

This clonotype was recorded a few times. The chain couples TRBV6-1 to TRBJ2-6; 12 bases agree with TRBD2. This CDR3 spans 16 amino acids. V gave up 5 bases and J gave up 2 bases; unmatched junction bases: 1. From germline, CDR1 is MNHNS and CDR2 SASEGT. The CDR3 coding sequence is TGTGCCAGCAGTTGGACTAGCGGGACTGGGGCCAACGTCCTGACTTTC. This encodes CASSWTSGTGANVLTF.

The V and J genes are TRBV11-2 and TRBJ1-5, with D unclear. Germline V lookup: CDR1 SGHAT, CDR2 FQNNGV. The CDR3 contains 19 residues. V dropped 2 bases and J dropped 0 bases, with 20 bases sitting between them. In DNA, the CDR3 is TGTGCCAGCAGCTTATATTTGGAACTGGAGGGAGATAGCAATCAGCCCCAGCATTTT. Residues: CASSLYLELEGDSNQPQHF.

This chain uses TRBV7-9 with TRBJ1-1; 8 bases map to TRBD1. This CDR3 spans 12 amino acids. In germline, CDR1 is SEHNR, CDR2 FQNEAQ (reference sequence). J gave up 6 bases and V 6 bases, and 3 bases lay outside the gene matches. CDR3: CASSQGAPEAFF. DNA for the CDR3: TGTGCCAGCAGTCAGGGGGCCCCTGAAGCTTTCTTT.